A selection of T cell receptor beta chains follows, all from one sample in a study of regulatory T cells in long-lasting Graves disease. In TCRdb, the multiplex PCR reads were re-called with MiXCR into one record per CDR3 protein. Among hundreds of thousands of distinct CDR3 sequences listed, around 23% were seen once. The sample was peripheral blood mononuclear cells (PBMCs), taken when the disease was refractory, from a patient treated with antithyroid drugs. The receptors come from a female donor with Graves disease. Both conserved end residues are part of each CDR3. A D gene is named only where the DNA matches it firmly. Where a row states a size, it is once, few, many or the class of an expanded clone; other rows omit it.

V gene: TRBV6-1; D gene: TRBD1; clone size: .; J gene: TRBJ2-1; CDR3 protein: CASSPTTGTGFYNEQFF; CDR3 DNA: TGTGCCAGCAGCCCTACCACCGGGACAGGGTTCTACAATGAGCAGTTCTTC
V gene: TRBV3-1; D gene: TRBD2; clone size: .; J gene: TRBJ2-1; CDR3 protein: CASSQEGSSGRTEQFF; CDR3 DNA: TGTGCCAGCAGCCAAGAAGGGTCTAGCGGGAGGACTGAGCAGTTCTTC
V gene: TRBV4-1; D gene: .; clone size: .; J gene: TRBJ2-5; CDR3 protein: CASSQESGYQETQYF; CDR3 DNA: TGCGCCAGCAGCCAAGAGTCAGGGTACCAAGAGACCCAGTACTTC
V gene: TRBV6-1; D gene: .; clone size: many; J gene: TRBJ1-4; CDR3 protein: CASSGYLGRPATNEKLFF; CDR3 DNA: TGTGCCAGCAGTGGATATCTCGGGAGACCAGCAACTAATGAAAAACTGTTTTTT
V gene: TRBV6-1; D gene: .; clone size: .; J gene: TRBJ2-7; CDR3 protein: CASSEDYSYEQYF; CDR3 DNA: TGTGCCAGCAGTGAAGACTACTCCTACGAGCAGTACTTC
V gene: TRBV4-1; D gene: .; clone size: few; J gene: TRBJ2-5; CDR3 protein: CASSQDPVARNTQYF; CDR3 DNA: TGCGCCAGCAGCCAAGATCCAGTGGCCCGGAATACCCAGTACTTC
V gene: TRBV12-3/TRBV12-4; D gene: TRBD1; clone size: many; J gene: TRBJ2-7; CDR3 protein: CASRGTGQGVYEQYF; CDR3 DNA: TGTGCCAGTAGGGGTACGGGACAGGGGGTCTACGAGCAGTACTTC
V gene: TRBV6-1; D gene: TRBD1; clone size: .; J gene: TRBJ2-1; CDR3 protein: CASSEAGDRVGNNEQFF; CDR3 DNA: TGTGCCAGCAGTGAAGCGGGCGACAGGGTGGGCAACAATGAGCAGTTCTTC
V gene: TRBV5-1; D gene: .; clone size: .; J gene: TRBJ2-5; CDR3 protein: CASSTEPGGGYQETQYF; CDR3 DNA: TGCGCCAGCAGCACGGAGCCAGGGGGGGGTTACCAAGAGACCCAGTACTTC
V gene: TRBV15; D gene: TRBD2; clone size: .; J gene: TRBJ2-7; CDR3 protein: CATRAGRATYSYEQYF; CDR3 DNA: TGTGCCACCAGGGCGGGGAGGGCCACCTACTCCTACGAGCAGTACTTC
V gene: TRBV28; D gene: .; clone size: many; J gene: TRBJ2-7; CDR3 protein: CASTSGNSPYEQYF; CDR3 DNA: TGTGCCAGCACCTCCGGGAATTCCCCCTACGAGCAGTACTTC
V gene: TRBV7-9; D gene: .; clone size: many; J gene: TRBJ2-5; CDR3 protein: CASSPDRQETQYF; CDR3 DNA: TGTGCCAGCAGCCCGGACAGACAAGAGACCCAGTACTTC
V gene: TRBV18; D gene: TRBD1; clone size: .; J gene: TRBJ1-1; CDR3 protein: CASSTGTDTEAFF; CDR3 DNA: TGTGCCAGCTCAACAGGGACAGACACTGAAGCTTTCTTT
V gene: TRBV3-1; D gene: .; clone size: many; J gene: TRBJ1-2; CDR3 protein: CASSQGRVTDYGYTF; CDR3 DNA: TGTGCCAGCAGCCAAGGGCGGGTGACAGACTATGGCTACACCTTC
V gene: TRBV19; D gene: .; clone size: many; J gene: TRBJ1-1; CDR3 protein: CASSINGLNTEAFF; CDR3 DNA: TGTGCCAGTAGTATAAACGGATTGAACACTGAAGCTTTCTTT
V gene: TRBV28; D gene: .; clone size: many; J gene: TRBJ1-2; CDR3 protein: CASSRDYGYTF; CDR3 DNA: TGTGCCAGCAGTAGGGACTATGGCTACACCTTC
V gene: TRBV28; D gene: .; clone size: many; J gene: TRBJ1-6; CDR3 protein: CASRGILGGSYNSPLHF; CDR3 DNA: TGTGCCAGCAGGGGAATCCTCGGGGGCTCCTATAATTCACCCCTCCACTTT
V gene: TRBV6-1; D gene: .; clone size: many; J gene: TRBJ1-1; CDR3 protein: CASSVEMNTEAFF; CDR3 DNA: TGTGCCAGCAGTGTTGAGATGAACACTGAAGCTTTCTTT
V gene: TRBV20-1; D gene: .; clone size: once; J gene: TRBJ1-5; CDR3 protein: CSASQGAGQPQHF; CDR3 DNA: TGCAGTGCTAGTCAAGGGGCTGGTCAGCCCCAGCATTTT
V gene: TRBV3-1; D gene: TRBD2; clone size: few; J gene: TRBJ2-1; CDR3 protein: CASSQGWGGNEQFF; CDR3 DNA: TGTGCCAGCAGCCAGGGGTGGGGAGGGAATGAGCAGTTCTTC
V gene: TRBV19; D gene: TRBD2; clone size: .; J gene: TRBJ2-2; CDR3 protein: CASMPGLAGTGELFF; CDR3 DNA: TGTGCCAGTATGCCGGGACTAGCGGGAACCGGGGAGCTGTTTTTT
V gene: TRBV20-1; D gene: .; clone size: .; J gene: TRBJ2-7; CDR3 protein: CSARDGERSEQYF; CDR3 DNA: TGCAGTGCTAGAGATGGGGAGCGGTCCGAGCAGTACTTC
V gene: TRBV2; D gene: TRBD1; clone size: few; J gene: TRBJ2-3; CDR3 protein: CASSRQGYTDTQYF; CDR3 DNA: TGTGCCAGCAGCAGACAGGGGTACACAGATACGCAGTATTTT
V gene: TRBV6-1; D gene: .; clone size: few; J gene: TRBJ1-4; CDR3 protein: CASSGQRGATNEKLFF; CDR3 DNA: TGTGCCAGCAGTGGACAGAGGGGGGCAACTAATGAAAAACTGTTTTTT
V gene: TRBV7-2; D gene: TRBD2; clone size: .; J gene: TRBJ2-3; CDR3 protein: CASSLGPGREGRTDTQYF; CDR3 DNA: TGTGCCAGCAGCTTAGGACCTGGGCGGGAGGGCCGCACAGATACGCAGTATTTT
V gene: TRBV28; D gene: .; clone size: .; J gene: TRBJ2-3; CDR3 protein: CASKEGPDTQYF; CDR3 DNA: TGTGCCAGCAAGGAGGGGCCAGATACGCAGTATTTT
V gene: TRBV11-2; D gene: .; clone size: many; J gene: TRBJ2-2; CDR3 protein: CASSLNLPEAGELFF; CDR3 DNA: TGTGCCAGCAGCTTAAACCTTCCGGAGGCCGGGGAGCTGTTCTTT
V gene: TRBV6-1; D gene: TRBD1; clone size: .; J gene: TRBJ2-2; CDR3 protein: CASSPLSGGRTGELFF; CDR3 DNA: TGTGCCAGCAGTCCTCTATCAGGGGGCAGGACCGGGGAGCTGTTTTTT
V gene: TRBV4-2; D gene: TRBD1; clone size: .; J gene: TRBJ1-5; CDR3 protein: CASSQGSSGTGYRNQPQHF; CDR3 DNA: TGTGCCAGCAGCCAAGGATCGTCGGGGACAGGGTATCGCAATCAGCCCCAGCATTTT
V gene: TRBV7-3; D gene: .; clone size: .; J gene: TRBJ2-1; CDR3 protein: CASSSRGRSSYNEQFF; CDR3 DNA: TGTGCCAGCAGCTCTCGGGGCAGGAGCTCCTACAATGAGCAGTTCTTC
V gene: TRBV5-6; D gene: TRBD1; clone size: .; J gene: TRBJ2-1; CDR3 protein: CASSRRTGQGYEQFF; CDR3 DNA: TGTGCCAGCAGCAGGCGAACGGGACAGGGCTATGAGCAGTTCTTC
V gene: TRBV6-2/TRBV6-3; D gene: TRBD1; clone size: many; J gene: TRBJ1-2; CDR3 protein: CASRPRDRGKGYTF; CDR3 DNA: TGTGCCAGCAGACCCCGGGACAGGGGGAAGGGCTACACCTTC
V gene: TRBV28; D gene: .; clone size: many; J gene: TRBJ1-2; CDR3 protein: CASSLSSDRLPDTF; CDR3 DNA: TGTGCCAGCAGTTTATCTTCGGACCGCCTTCCCGACACCTTC
V gene: TRBV4-1; D gene: TRBD1; clone size: .; J gene: TRBJ2-7; CDR3 protein: CASSPGQGDASGYEQYF; CDR3 DNA: TGCGCCAGCAGCCCAGGACAGGGGGACGCATCGGGCTACGAGCAGTACTTC
V gene: TRBV28; D gene: .; clone size: many; J gene: TRBJ2-1; CDR3 protein: CASSSPPYMDSPNNEQFF; CDR3 DNA: TGTGCCAGCAGTTCCCCTCCCTATATGGACAGCCCGAATAATGAGCAGTTCTTC
V gene: TRBV2; D gene: .; clone size: many; J gene: TRBJ2-7; CDR3 protein: CASRPTGNSYEQYF; CDR3 DNA: TGTGCCAGCAGGCCGACAGGTAACTCCTACGAGCAGTACTTC
V gene: TRBV20-1; D gene: .; clone size: many; J gene: TRBJ2-2; CDR3 protein: CSARVTRPLHTGELFF; CDR3 DNA: TGCAGTGCTAGAGTAACTAGGCCTCTCCACACCGGGGAGCTGTTTTTT
V gene: TRBV6-1; D gene: .; clone size: .; J gene: TRBJ1-1; CDR3 protein: CASSDFAGGAFF; CDR3 DNA: TGTGCCAGCAGTGACTTCGCGGGGGGGGCTTTCTTT
V gene: TRBV12-3/TRBV12-4; D gene: TRBD2; clone size: many; J gene: TRBJ2-5; CDR3 protein: CASSLAGVAGGKTQYF; CDR3 DNA: TGTGCCAGCAGTTTAGCGGGGGTAGCGGGAGGGAAGACCCAGTACTTC
V gene: TRBV2; D gene: TRBD2; clone size: .; J gene: TRBJ2-1; CDR3 protein: CASQREGYNEQFF; CDR3 DNA: TGTGCCAGCCAGCGGGAGGGTTACAATGAGCAGTTCTTC
V gene: TRBV4-1; D gene: .; clone size: .; J gene: TRBJ2-7; CDR3 protein: CASSQEMTARSSYEQYF; CDR3 DNA: TGCGCCAGCAGCCAAGAAATGACAGCGCGTAGCTCCTACGAGCAGTACTTC
V gene: TRBV20-1; D gene: TRBD1; clone size: .; J gene: TRBJ1-1; CDR3 protein: CSATTGVQAFF; CDR3 DNA: TGCAGTGCAACGACAGGGGTTCAAGCTTTCTTT
V gene: TRBV28; D gene: .; clone size: many; J gene: TRBJ2-4; CDR3 protein: CASSYHPVSAKNIQYF; CDR3 DNA: TGTGCCAGCAGTTATCATCCGGTCTCTGCCAAAAACATTCAGTACTTC
V gene: TRBV9; D gene: .; clone size: few; J gene: TRBJ1-1; CDR3 protein: CASSSRWGSEAFF; CDR3 DNA: TGTGCCAGCAGCTCCAGATGGGGTTCTGAAGCTTTCTTT
V gene: TRBV9; D gene: .; clone size: .; J gene: TRBJ2-2; CDR3 protein: CASQRDINTGELFF; CDR3 DNA: TGTGCCAGCCAGCGGGACATAAACACCGGGGAGCTGTTTTTT
V gene: TRBV20-1; D gene: .; clone size: .; J gene: TRBJ1-2; CDR3 protein: CNARVWPGWDGYTF; CDR3 DNA: TGCAATGCTAGGGTTTGGCCAGGGTGGGATGGCTACACCTTC
V gene: TRBV11-2; D gene: .; clone size: many; J gene: TRBJ2-7; CDR3 protein: CASSLDRGGIDEQYF; CDR3 DNA: TGTGCCAGCAGCTTAGATCGTGGAGGGATTGACGAGCAGTACTTC
V gene: TRBV28; D gene: .; clone size: .; J gene: TRBJ1-5; CDR3 protein: CASSLGLGDQPQHF; CDR3 DNA: TGTGCCAGCAGTTTAGGACTGGGCGATCAGCCCCAGCATTTT